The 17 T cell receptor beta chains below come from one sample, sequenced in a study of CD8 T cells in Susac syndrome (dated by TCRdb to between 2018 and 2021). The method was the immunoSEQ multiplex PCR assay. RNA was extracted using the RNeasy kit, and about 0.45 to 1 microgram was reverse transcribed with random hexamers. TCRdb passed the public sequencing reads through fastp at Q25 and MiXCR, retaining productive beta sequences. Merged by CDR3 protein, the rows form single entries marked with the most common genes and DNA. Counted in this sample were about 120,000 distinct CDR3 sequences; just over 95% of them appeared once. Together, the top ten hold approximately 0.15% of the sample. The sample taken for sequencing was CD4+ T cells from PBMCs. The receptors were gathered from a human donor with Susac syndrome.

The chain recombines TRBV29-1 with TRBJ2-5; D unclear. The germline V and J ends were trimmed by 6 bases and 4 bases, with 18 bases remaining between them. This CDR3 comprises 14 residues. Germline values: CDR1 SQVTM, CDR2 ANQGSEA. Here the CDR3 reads CSVTWSAIGETQYF. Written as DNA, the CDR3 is TGCAGCGTGACCTGGAGCGCTATTGGAGAGACCCAGTACTTC.

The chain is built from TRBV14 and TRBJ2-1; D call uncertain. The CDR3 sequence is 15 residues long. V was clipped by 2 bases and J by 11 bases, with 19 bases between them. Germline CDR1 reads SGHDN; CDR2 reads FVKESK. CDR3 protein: CASSQPHWPKTKQFF. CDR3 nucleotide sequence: TGTGCCAGCAGCCAACCGCACTGGCCTAAGACGAAGCAGTTCTTC.

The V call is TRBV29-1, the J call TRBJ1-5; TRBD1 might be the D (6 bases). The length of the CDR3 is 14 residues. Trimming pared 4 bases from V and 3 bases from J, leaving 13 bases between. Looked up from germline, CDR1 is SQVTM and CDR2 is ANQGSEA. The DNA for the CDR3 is TGCAGCGTTGGAGGTGGACAGAACAATCAGCCCCAGCATTTT. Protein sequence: CSVGGGQNNQPQHF.

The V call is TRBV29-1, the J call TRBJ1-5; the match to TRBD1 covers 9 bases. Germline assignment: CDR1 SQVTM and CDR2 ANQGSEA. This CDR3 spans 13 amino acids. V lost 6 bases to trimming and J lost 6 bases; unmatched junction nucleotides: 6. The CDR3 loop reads CSVRTGEGQPQHF. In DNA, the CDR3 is TGCAGCGTCAGGACAGGGGAGGGTCAGCCCCAGCATTTT.

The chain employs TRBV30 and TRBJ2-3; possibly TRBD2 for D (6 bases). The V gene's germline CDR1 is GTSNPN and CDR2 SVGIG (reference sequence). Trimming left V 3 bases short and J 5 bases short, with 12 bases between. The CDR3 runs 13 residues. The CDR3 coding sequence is TGTGCCTGGAGGCGGGAAGGTCAAGATACGCAGTATTTT. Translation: CAWRREGQDTQYF.

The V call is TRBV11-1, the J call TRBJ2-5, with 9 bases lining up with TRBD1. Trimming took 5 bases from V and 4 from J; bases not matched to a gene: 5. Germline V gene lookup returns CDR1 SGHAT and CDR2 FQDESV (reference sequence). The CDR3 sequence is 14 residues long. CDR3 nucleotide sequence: TGTGCCAGCAGCCCCGGGACAGGGATAGAGACCCAGTACTTC. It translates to CASSPGTGIETQYF.

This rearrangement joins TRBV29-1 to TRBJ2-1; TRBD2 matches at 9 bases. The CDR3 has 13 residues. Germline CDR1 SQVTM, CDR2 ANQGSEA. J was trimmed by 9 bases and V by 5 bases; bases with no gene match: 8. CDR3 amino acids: CSVKSSGIFEQFF. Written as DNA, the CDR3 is TGCAGCGTTAAATCTAGCGGGATTTTTGAGCAGTTCTTC.

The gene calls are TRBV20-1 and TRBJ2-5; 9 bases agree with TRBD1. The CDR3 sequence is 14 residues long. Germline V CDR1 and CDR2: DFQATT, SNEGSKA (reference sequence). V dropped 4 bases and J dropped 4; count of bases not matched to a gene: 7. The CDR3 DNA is TGCAGTGCTACCCTGGGACAGGGAAGAGAGACCCAGTACTTC. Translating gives CSATLGQGRETQYF.

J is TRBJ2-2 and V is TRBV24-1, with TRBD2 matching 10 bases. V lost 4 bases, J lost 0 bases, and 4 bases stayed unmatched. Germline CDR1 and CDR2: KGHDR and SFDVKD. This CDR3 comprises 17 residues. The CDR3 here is CATSDPGLAANTGELFF. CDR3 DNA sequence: TGTGCCACCAGTGACCCTGGACTAGCGGCGAACACCGGGGAGCTGTTTTTT.

CDR3 in amino acids: CSVAGGFVVGYTF. CDR3 DNA: TGCAGCGTTGCTGGGGGATTTGTCGTGGGCTACACCTTC. The rearrangement links TRBV29-1 to TRBJ1-2, with TRBD1 as a possible D gene (5 bases). This CDR3 contains 13 residues. Trimming stripped 4 bases from V and 8 bases from J, with 17 bases between. The germline V gene has CDR1 SQVTM and CDR2 ANQGSEA.

The CDR3 here is CASSENEQYF. CDR3 in DNA: TGTGCCAGCAGTGAGAACGAGCAGTACTTC. The chain has TRBV2 and TRBJ2-7; unclear D gene. The germline V gene encodes CDR1 SNHLY and CDR2 FYNNEI. With 3 bases removed from V and 5 bases from J, the gap between germline ends came to 2 bases. The CDR3 has 10 residues.

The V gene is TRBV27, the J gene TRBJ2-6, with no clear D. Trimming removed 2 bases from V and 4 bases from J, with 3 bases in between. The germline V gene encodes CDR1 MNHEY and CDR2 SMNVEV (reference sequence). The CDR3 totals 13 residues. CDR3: CASSLQGANVLTF. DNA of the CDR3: TGTGCCAGCAGTTTACAGGGGGCCAACGTCCTGACTTTC.

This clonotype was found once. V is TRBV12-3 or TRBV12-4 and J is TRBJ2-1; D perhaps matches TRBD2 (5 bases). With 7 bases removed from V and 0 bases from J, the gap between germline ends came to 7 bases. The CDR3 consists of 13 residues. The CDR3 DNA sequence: TGTGCCAGCAACCGGGACTCCTACAATGAGCAGTTCTTC. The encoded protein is CASNRDSYNEQFF.

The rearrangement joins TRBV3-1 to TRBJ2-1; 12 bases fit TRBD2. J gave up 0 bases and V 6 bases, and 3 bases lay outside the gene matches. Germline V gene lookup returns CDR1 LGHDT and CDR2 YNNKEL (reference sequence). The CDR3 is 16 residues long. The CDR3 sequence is CASSQLAGGSYNEQFF. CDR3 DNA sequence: TGTGCCAGCAGTCAACTAGCGGGGGGCTCCTACAATGAGCAGTTCTTC.

DNA of the CDR3: TGTGCCTGTGCCGGGACAGGGGGCTACGAGCAGTACTTC. This encodes CACAGTGGYEQYF. The J gene is TRBJ2-7, the V gene TRBV30; 11 bases align to TRBD1. The V gene's germline CDR1 is GTSNPN and CDR2 SVGIG (reference sequence). The CDR3 contains 13 residues. After removal of 6 bases from V and 3 bases from J, the junction contained 4 bases not matched to a gene.

The CDR3, as DNA: TGCAGTGCCCCCCGGACTAGCGGGAGGAATGAGCAGTTCTTC. Amino acids: CSAPRTSGRNEQFF. The chain is built from TRBV20-1 and TRBJ2-1; 14 bases agree with TRBD2. This CDR3 contains 14 residues. Looked up from germline, CDR1 is DFQATT and CDR2 is SNEGSKA (reference sequence). The trim removed 6 bases at V and 7 bases at J, leaving 5 bases unmatched.

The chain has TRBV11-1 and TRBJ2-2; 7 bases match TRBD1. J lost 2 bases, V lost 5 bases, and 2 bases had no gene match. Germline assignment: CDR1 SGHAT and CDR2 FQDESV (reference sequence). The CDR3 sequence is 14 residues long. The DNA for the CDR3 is TGTGCCAGCAGCCGGGACAGCAACACCGGGGAGCTGTTTTTT. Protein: CASSRDSNTGELFF. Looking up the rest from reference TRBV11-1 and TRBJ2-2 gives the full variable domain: EAEVAQSPRYKITEKSQAVAFWCDPISGHATLYWYRQILGQGPELLVQFQDESVVDDSQLPKDRFSAERLKGVDSTLKIQPAELGDSAMYLCASSRDSNTGELFFGEGSRLTVL.